Shown below are 23 T cell receptor beta chains from a single sample sequenced in a study of T cell responses to AZD1222 COVID-19 vaccine. The method was immunoSEQ multiplex PCR; TCRdb's version includes in-frame clones alone and lacks a portion of them. The profile shows some 150,000 clones, roughly 87% of them singletons. The sample was peripheral blood, taken 28 days after the second AZD1222 dose. The receptors derive from an adult who received the AZD1222 COVID-19 vaccine.

The chain carries TRBV7-2 and TRBJ1-1; TRBD1 might be the D (5 bases). Germline CDR1 reads SGHTA; CDR2 reads FQGNSA. V was cut by 2 bases and J by 10 bases, with 11 bases left in between. This CDR3 has 12 residues. CDR3 in DNA: TGTGCCAGCAGCTTACGGGGGTTGCGAGCTTTCTTT. This sequence encodes CASSLRGLRAFF.

V usage is TRBV18 and J usage is TRBJ2-7; D is unresolved. Trimming took 3 bases from V and 4 from J, leaving 16 bases between them. The CDR3 extends over 15 amino acids. Germline CDR1 is KGHSH and CDR2 is LQKENI. The CDR3 loop reads CASSPTLNLGYEQYF. The CDR3 nucleotides read TGTGCCAGCTCACCTACCCTCAACCTGGGGTACGAGCAGTACTTC.

This clone appeared a few times. The V call is TRBV7-2, the J call TRBJ2-5; no reliable D call. V lost 0 bases, J lost 1 base, and 9 bases lay in between. This CDR3 comprises 15 residues. CDR1 is SGHTA, CDR2 FQGNSA, per germline. CDR3 in amino acids: CASSLANYLQETQYF. For the CDR3, the DNA is TGTGCCAGCAGCTTAGCGAACTACCTCCAAGAGACCCAGTACTTC.

The gene calls are TRBV7-6 and TRBJ1-3; D uncertain. CDR3 length equals 13 residues. V shed 0 bases and J shed 4 bases, with 4 bases lying between them. Germline CDR1 SGHVS, CDR2 FNYEAQ. The CDR3 loop is CASSLALGNTIYF. The CDR3 coding sequence is TGTGCCAGCAGCTTAGCATTGGGAAACACCATATATTTT.

The chain couples TRBV14 to TRBJ1-1; the D is unclear. The CDR3 loop spans 14 amino acids. Trimming pared 6 bases from V and 4 bases from J, leaving 15 bases between. Germline V CDR1 and CDR2: SGHDN, FVKESK. The CDR3 region is CASRSGSAGTEAFF. For the CDR3, the DNA is TGTGCCAGCAGGTCAGGTTCCGCGGGCACTGAAGCTTTCTTT. The entire variable domain, with the rest obtained from reference TRBV14 and TRBJ1-1, is as follows: EAGVTQFPSHSVIEKGQTVTLRCDPISGHDNLYWYRRVMGKEIKFLLHFVKESKQDESGMPNNRFLAERTGGTYSTLKVQPAELEDSGVYFCASRSGSAGTEAFFGQGTRLTVV.

The J gene is TRBJ1-2, the V gene TRBV6-5; TRBD1 matches 9 bases. Trimming removed 5 bases from V and 4 bases from J; junction bases left unmatched: 5. The germline CDR1 and CDR2 sequences are MNHEY and SVGAGI. This CDR3 contains 14 residues. The CDR3 loop reads CASSPGTGPYGYTF. The CDR3, as DNA: TGTGCCAGCAGTCCCGGGACAGGGCCCTATGGCTACACCTTC.

This CDR3 is CASSFQYEQYF. The CDR3 bases are TGTGCCAGCAGCTTTCAATACGAGCAGTACTTC. The gene calls are TRBV6-2 or TRBV6-3 and TRBJ2-7; D is uncertain. The CDR3 totals 11 residues. The V end was cut by 6 bases, the J end by 4 bases, with 7 bases between. Germline V gene data show CDR1 as MNHEY and CDR2 as SVGEGT.

The chain uses TRBV12-3 or TRBV12-4 and TRBJ1-2; perhaps TRBD1 as D (5 bases). CDR3 length: 13 amino acids. Trimming pared 1 base from V and 6 bases from J, leaving 9 bases between. CDR3 DNA sequence: TGTGCCAGCAGTTTAGGGGCGGGACATGGCTACACCTTC. This codes for CASSLGAGHGYTF.

V is TRBV6-5 and J is TRBJ2-7, with TRBD1 matching 8 bases. The V and J ends lost 5 bases and 1 base, in that order; junction bases with no gene match: 1. Germline assignment: CDR1 MNHEY and CDR2 SVGAGI. The length of the CDR3 is 13 residues. The CDR3 sequence is CASSQGASYEQYF. Written as DNA, the CDR3 is TGTGCCAGCAGTCAGGGGGCATCCTACGAGCAGTACTTC.

This rearrangement joins TRBV30 to TRBJ1-4; TRBD1 matches 7 bases. Germline CDR1 is GTSNPN and CDR2 is SVGIG (reference sequence). Losses at the gene ends were 2 bases for V and 8 bases for J; bases not matched to a gene: 11. The CDR3 consists of 15 residues. DNA for the CDR3: TGTGCCTGGAGTCCCAGGGGGGGTGTTGGGGAAAAACTGTTTTTT. This sequence encodes CAWSPRGGVGEKLFF.

There are a few counts of this clone. The V and J genes are TRBV2 and TRBJ2-7; no reliable D call. The ends were cut back, 3 bases at V and 3 bases at J, with 9 bases in the middle. The germline gives CDR1 SNHLY, CDR2 FYNNEI. The CDR3 contains 13 residues. CDR3 DNA: TGTGCCAGCAGTGACTCACTGATCTACGAGCAGTACTTC. Protein sequence: CASSDSLIYEQYF.

The V gene is TRBV7-8, the J gene TRBJ1-5; maybe TRBD1 (6 bases). Germline CDR1 and CDR2: SGHVS and FQNEAQ. V was clipped by 2 bases and J by 7 bases, with 6 bases between them. The CDR3 extends over 12 amino acids. CDR3 in amino acids: CASSLRGQPQHF. The CDR3 DNA sequence: TGTGCCAGCAGCTTAAGGGGGCAGCCCCAGCATTTT.

The chain has TRBV28 and TRBJ1-2, with a weak D call TRBD1 (5 bases). Trimming pared 5 bases from V and 2 bases from J, leaving 9 bases between. The CDR3 is made up of 13 amino acids. CDR1 and CDR2 from the germline V gene are MDHEN and SYDVKM. The CDR3 is CASSPGTNYGYTF. The DNA for the CDR3 is TGTGCCAGCAGTCCCGGGACCAACTATGGCTACACCTTC.

This sequence joins TRBV10-3 and TRBJ1-2, with D maybe TRBD1 (6 bases). Germline V lookup: CDR1 ENHRY, CDR2 SYGVKD. V was clipped by 4 bases and J by 6 bases, with 15 bases between them. This CDR3 is 14 amino acids long. The CDR3 DNA follows: TGTGCCATCAGTGGCGGAGGGGGGCGTGATGGCTACACCTTC. Translation gives CAISGGGGRDGYTF.

The chain's CDR3 is CASSLARTGNEQYF. The CDR3 DNA reads as TGCGCCAGCAGCTTGGCGAGGACAGGGAACGAGCAGTACTTC. The chain links TRBV5-1 to TRBJ2-7, with TRBD1 matching 8 bases. The CDR3 covers 14 residues. The germline CDR1 and CDR2 sequences are SGHRS and YFSETQ. V gave up 0 bases and J gave up 5 bases; unmatched junction bases: 4.

The rearrangement links TRBV6-4 to TRBJ2-3, with 16 bases that match TRBD2. The CDR3 has 18 amino acids. V shed 6 bases, J shed 6 bases, and the junction held 12 bases outside the gene matches. From germline, CDR1 is MRHNA and CDR2 SNTAGT. The CDR3, as DNA: TGTGCCAGCAGCGCCGGGACTAGCGGGAGGGGGCCGACCGATACGCAGTATTTT. It specifies CASSAGTSGRGPTDTQYF.

This sequence joins TRBV15 and TRBJ1-5; D gene unclear. V was clipped by 6 bases and J by 4 bases, with 13 bases between them. Looked up from germline, CDR1 is LNHNV and CDR2 is YYDKDF (reference sequence). This CDR3 region has 14 residues. For the CDR3, the DNA is TGTGCCACCAGTAACCGGGAGACAAATCAGCCCCAGCATTTT. Protein product: CATSNRETNQPQHF.

The chain recombines TRBV5-1 with TRBJ2-4; TRBD2 might be the D (5 bases). CDR1 is SGHRS, CDR2 YFSETQ, per germline. Deletions cut 4 bases from V and 2 bases from J, with 13 bases between. This CDR3 is 15 amino acids long. This CDR3 is CASSPGLDSKNIQYF. The CDR3 region has the DNA TGCGCCAGCAGCCCCGGACTGGATTCCAAAAACATTCAGTACTTC.

The chain combines TRBV4-3 with TRBJ1-5; D gene unclear. The germline gives CDR1 LGHNA, CDR2 YSLEER. CDR3 length: 15 residues. V was trimmed by 1 base and J by 3 bases, leaving 10 bases between them. The CDR3 region has the DNA TGCGCCAGCAGCCAAGGTAGGGCAGACAATCAGCCCCAGCATTTT. This encodes CASSQGRADNQPQHF.

The V call is TRBV2, the J call TRBJ2-7, with 11 bases identical to TRBD1. J gave up 0 bases and V 1 base, and 5 bases lay outside the gene matches. CDR1 and CDR2 from the germline V gene are SNHLY and FYNNEI. This CDR3 is built from 17 residues. The CDR3 sequence is CASSEGTGGFSSYEQYF. For the CDR3, the DNA is TGTGCCAGCAGTGAAGGGACAGGGGGCTTCTCCTCCTACGAGCAGTACTTC. The whole variable domain, remainder taken from reference TRBV2 and TRBJ2-7, is EPEVTQTPSHQVTQMGQEVILRCVPISNHLYFYWYRQILGQKVEFLVSFYNNEISEKSEIFDDQFSVERPDGSNFTLKIRSTKLEDSAMYFCASSEGTGGFSSYEQYFGPGTRLTVT.

This clone was seen only a few times. V usage is TRBV2 and J usage is TRBJ1-6; 9 bases align to TRBD1. CDR3 length: 15 amino acids. From germline, CDR1 is SNHLY and CDR2 FYNNEI. The junction had 3 bases not matched to a gene; V was cut back by 2 bases and J by 7 bases. The CDR3 DNA sequence: TGTGCCAGCAGTGAACAAGGACAGGGGAATTCACCCCTCCACTTT. It is translated as CASSEQGQGNSPLHF.

This clone was counted once. The CDR3: CASSPQGDGYTF. The DNA for the CDR3 is TGTGCCAGCTCACCGCAAGGGGATGGCTACACCTTC. The chain is built from TRBV18 and TRBJ1-2; D perhaps matches TRBD1 (5 bases). The CDR3 covers 12 residues. Germline V gene data show CDR1 as KGHSH and CDR2 as LQKENI. Trimming took 3 bases from V and 6 from J, leaving 8 bases between them.

The chain carries TRBV3-1 (or the pseudogene TRBV3-2) and TRBJ2-5, with TRBD1 identical over 7 bases. The germline V gene has CDR1 LGHDT and CDR2 YNNKEL (reference sequence). With 4 bases clipped from V and 1 base from J, the junction kept 3 bases outside the gene matches. The CDR3 is 14 amino acids. This chain's CDR3 is CASSRGTAQETQYF. The CDR3 nucleotides are TGTGCCAGCAGCCGTGGGACAGCCCAAGAGACCCAGTACTTC.